The 21 T cell receptor beta chains reported below all come from one sample, sequenced in a study of CD8 T cells in ankylosing spondylitis. Study observations and caveats: Within ankylosing spondylitis blood, a TCR beta motif made up of fewer than ten highly homologous variants appeared to be characteristic.

The antigens for these receptors are not known. From the 5' RACE reads, TCRdb called clonotypes with MiXCR, one entry per CDR3 protein. The sample records some 800,000 distinct CDR3 sequences, about an eighth being singletons. What was sequenced was blood, either unsorted or a sorted T cell fraction (not recorded which). These receptor sequences come from a male donor with ankylosing spondylitis.

The chain is built from TRBV15 and TRBJ2-1, with a tentative D call TRBD2 (7 bases). CDR3 size: 15 residues. The V and J ends lost 5 bases and 0 bases respectively, with 11 bases between them. Germline values: CDR1 LNHNV, CDR2 YYDKDF (reference sequence). In nucleotides, the CDR3 is TGTGCCACCAGCCGCGGGGGCTACTCCTACAATGAGCAGTTCTTC. Encoded protein: CATSRGGYSYNEQFF.

This clonotype was seen ten or more times. The J gene is TRBJ2-3, the V gene TRBV20-1; 10 positions match TRBD2. V gave up 2 bases and J gave up 4 bases; unmatched junction bases: 3. The CDR3 has 14 amino acids. CDR1 DFQATT and CDR2 SNEGSKA come from the germline V gene (reference sequence). The CDR3 coding sequence is TGCAGTGCTAGACTAGCGGGAGTCCCAGATACGCAGTATTTT. This gives the protein CSARLAGVPDTQYF.

The chain combines TRBV13 with TRBJ2-5; possibly TRBD1 for D (6 bases). The V end was cut by 5 bases, the J end by 0 bases, with 13 bases between. Germline-derived CDR1 and CDR2 are PRHDT and FYEKMQ (reference sequence). The CDR3 extends over 15 amino acids. In nucleotides, the CDR3 is TGTGCCAGCAGCCACTTAGGGGGAGACCAAGAGACCCAGTACTTC. It yields the protein CASSHLGGDQETQYF. Together with reference TRBV13 and TRBJ2-5, the CDR3 gives the full variable domain: AAGVIQSPRHLIKEKRETATLKCYPIPRHDTVYWYQQGPGQDPQFLISFYEKMQSDKGSIPDRFSAQQFSDYHSELNMSSLELGDSALYFCASSHLGGDQETQYFGPGTRLLVL.

A note on this clonotype: This may come from a read error, since a much larger clone is one base off. The chain links TRBV20-1 to TRBJ1-1; D might be TRBD1 (6 bases). The CDR3 runs to 11 residues. V lost 5 bases and J lost 6, with 10 bases in between. Germline CDR1 and CDR2: DFQATT and SNEGSKA (reference sequence). Written as DNA, the CDR3 is TGCAGTGCTTTAAGGGGGGCTGAAGCTTTCTTT. Amino acid sequence: CSALRGAEAFF.

This clonotype was recorded at least ten times. V is TRBV12-3 or TRBV12-4 and J is TRBJ1-1, with D maybe TRBD1 (5 bases). V lost 3 bases to trimming and J lost 4 bases, with 12 bases between them. The CDR3 covers 14 residues. The CDR3 region is CASSFNQGGTEAFF. CDR3 DNA sequence: TGTGCCAGCAGTTTTAATCAGGGAGGCACTGAAGCTTTCTTT.

This clonotype turned up a few times. The chain carries TRBV6-6 and TRBJ1-5; 7 bases map to TRBD1. Germline CDR1 and CDR2: MNHNY and SVGAGI (reference sequence). Unmatched junction bases numbered 4, after V lost 6 bases and J lost 5 bases. The CDR3 contains 13 residues. As DNA, the CDR3 is TGTGCCAGCAGACAGGGGATGGATCAGCCCCAGCATTTT. Protein sequence: CASRQGMDQPQHF.

The gene calls are TRBV24-1 and TRBJ2-5, with 15 nucleotides matching TRBD2. CDR1 is KGHDR and CDR2 is SFDVKD in the germline V gene. V lost 5 bases to trimming and J lost 5 bases; unmatched junction nucleotides: 2. There are 15 residues in the CDR3. The CDR3 reads CATSVGLAGGETQYF. The CDR3, as DNA: TGTGCCACCAGTGTGGGACTAGCGGGAGGCGAGACCCAGTACTTC.

J is TRBJ1-2 and V is TRBV5-5; no clear D gene. The V gene lost 4 bases and the J gene lost 3 bases, with 10 bases spanning the gap. Germline V gene lookup returns CDR1 SGHKS and CDR2 YYEKEE (reference sequence). The CDR3 covers 13 residues. Here the CDR3 reads CASSLTKYYGYTF. The CDR3 nucleotides are TGTGCCAGCAGCCTAACCAAGTACTATGGCTACACCTTC. Together with reference TRBV5-5 and TRBJ1-2, the CDR3 gives the full variable domain: DAGVTQSPTHLIKTRGQQVTLRCSPISGHKSVSWYQQVLGQGPQFIFQYYEKEERGRGNFPDRFSARQFPNYSSELNVNALLLGDSALYLCASSLTKYYGYTFGSGTRLTVV.

This clonotype was counted only a few times. This chain connects TRBV20-1 to TRBJ2-1; tentatively, D is TRBD1 or TRBD2 (5 bases each). This CDR3 has 14 amino acids. With 3 bases removed from V and 2 bases from J, the gap between germline ends came to 11 bases. Per the germline V gene, CDR1 is DFQATT and CDR2 is SNEGSKA (reference sequence). The CDR3 sequence: CSARSPGPYNEQFF. As DNA, the CDR3 is TGCAGTGCTAGGTCCCCGGGACCCTACAATGAGCAGTTCTTC.

This clonotype has just a few counts. The rearrangement links TRBV11-2 to TRBJ2-3; TRBD2 aligns across 13 bases. This CDR3 has 18 amino acids. Germline CDR1 SGHAT, CDR2 FQNNGV. J lost 4 bases, V lost 5 bases, and 12 bases had no gene match. The CDR3 sequence: CASSLTSGGVQSADTQYF. The CDR3 DNA sequence: TGTGCCAGCAGCCTTACTAGCGGGGGGGTCCAAAGCGCAGATACGCAGTATTTT.

The chain carries TRBV7-2 and TRBJ2-7, with 8 nucleotides matching TRBD2. V shed 5 bases and J 3 bases; nucleotides not matched to a gene: 6. In germline, CDR1 is SGHTA, CDR2 FQGNSA. CDR3 length equals 14 residues. The CDR3 nucleotides read TGTGCCAGCAGCGTCGCGGGAGGTTTCTACGAGCAGTACTTC. This translates into CASSVAGGFYEQYF.

The rearrangement links TRBV7-6 to TRBJ1-2; D remains unclear. The V end lost 6 bases, the J end lost 8 bases, and 7 bases lay between the germline ends. The CDR3 runs 10 residues. Per germline, CDR1 SGHVS and CDR2 FNYEAQ. The CDR3 is CASSNQGYTF. DNA of the CDR3: TGTGCCAGCAGTAATCAGGGCTACACCTTC.

J is TRBJ2-7 and V is TRBV11-2, with no clear D. V was pared by 4 bases and J by 1 base, with 17 bases between. This CDR3 is built from 16 residues. Germline-derived CDR1 and CDR2 are SGHAT and FQNNGV. The CDR3 nucleotides read TGTGCCAGCAGCTCGCAAAAAGGACGTCGATCCTACGAGCAGTACTTC. This gives the protein CASSSQKGRRSYEQYF. Full variable domain (outside the CDR3, taken from reference TRBV11-2 and TRBJ2-7): EAGVAQSPRYKIIEKRQSVAFWCNPISGHATLYWYQQILGQGPKLLIQFQNNGVVDDSQLPKDRFSAERLKGVDSTLKIQPAKLEDSAVYLCASSSQKGRRSYEQYFGPGTRLTVT.

This clonotype was found a few times. The rearrangement joins TRBV10-3 to TRBJ2-3; TRBD2 aligns across 7 bases. This CDR3 region has 15 residues. Germline CDR1 reads ENHRY; CDR2 reads SYGVKD. V lost 0 bases, J lost 0 bases, and 0 bases stayed unmatched. The CDR3 nucleotides read TGTGCCATCAGTGAGTCTAGCGGGAGCACAGATACGCAGTATTTT. This sequence encodes CAISESSGSTDTQYF.

This clonotype came up a few times. The rearrangement uses TRBV20-1 and TRBJ1-5; D is uncertain. The CDR3 has 12 amino acids. Germline-derived CDR1 and CDR2 are DFQATT and SNEGSKA (reference sequence). V was cut by 2 bases and J by 6 bases, with 8 bases left in between. The CDR3 here is CSARRPLQPQHF. CDR3 DNA sequence: TGCAGTGCTAGAAGACCGCTTCAGCCCCAGCATTTT.

This clonotype was seen a handful of times. The chain links TRBV15 to TRBJ2-3, with D maybe TRBD1 (6 bases). CDR1 and CDR2 from the germline V gene are LNHNV and YYDKDF (reference sequence). This CDR3 comprises 12 residues. V lost 3 bases and J 13 bases, leaving 14 bases between the germline ends. The CDR3 DNA reads TGTGCCACCAGCAGTGAAACAGGGTTAAAGTATTTT. Protein product: CATSSETGLKYF.

This clonotype appeared a few times. This chain links TRBV4-3 with TRBJ2-3, with TRBD2 identical over 8 bases. After removal of 2 bases from V and 4 bases from J, the junction contained 2 bases not matched to a gene. CDR1 and CDR2 from the germline V gene are LGHNA and YSLEER. The CDR3 is 14 amino acids. In DNA form, the CDR3 reads TGCGCCAGCAGCCAACGGGGGGGACCAGATACGCAGTATTTT. It yields the protein CASSQRGGPDTQYF.

The rearrangement links TRBV6-1 to TRBJ2-5; TRBD2 is a possible D gene (6 bases). The CDR3 covers 15 residues. CDR1 is MNHNS, CDR2 SASEGT, per germline. Between the trimmed V and J ends, which lost 4 bases and 1 base, there was a span of 13 bases. DNA of the CDR3: TGTGCCAGCAGTGTCATGTTGGGGGGCCAAGAGACCCAGTACTTC. Amino acids: CASSVMLGGQETQYF.

A few counts support this clonotype. The chain carries TRBV4-3 and TRBJ1-5; D gene uncertain. Germline loops: CDR1 LGHNA, CDR2 YSLEER. Trimming took off 0 bases at V and 2 bases at J, with 8 bases between the two ends. The CDR3 is 15 residues long. CDR3 region: CASSQDEPGNQPQHF. The CDR3 nucleotides read TGCGCCAGCAGCCAAGATGAGCCAGGCAATCAGCCCCAGCATTTT.

This clonotype was seen only a few times. J is TRBJ1-5 and V is TRBV11-1; D is unresolved. Germline CDR1 SGHAT, CDR2 FQDESV (reference sequence). The CDR3 length is 13 residues. The V gene lost 5 bases and the J gene lost 6 bases, with 11 bases spanning the gap. The CDR3 region is CASSLWTGQPQHF. The DNA of the CDR3 is TGTGCCAGCAGCCTCTGGACGGGTCAGCCCCAGCATTTT. Full variable domain (rest looked up from reference TRBV11-1 and TRBJ1-5): EAEVAQSPRYKITEKSQAVAFWCDPISGHATLYWYRQILGQGPELLVQFQDESVVDDSQLPKDRFSAERLKGVDSTLKIQPAELGDSAMYLCASSLWTGQPQHFGDGTRLSIL.

The chain uses TRBV13 and TRBJ1-3, with D unclear. CDR1 PRHDT and CDR2 FYEKMQ come from the germline V gene (reference sequence). The length of the CDR3 is 12 residues. Trimming removed 10 bases from V and 4 bases from J, with 11 bases in between. The DNA for the CDR3 is TGTGCCACTGGCCAGAGAGGAAACACCATATATTTT. Amino acid sequence: CATGQRGNTIYF.